These 28 T cell receptor beta chains were sequenced from one sample in a study of T-cell memory formation after mild COVID-19. Via MiXCR, TCRdb re-called the 5' RACE reads, giving one row per CDR3 protein. This table has a few hundred thousand distinct CDR3 sequences, about a sixth appearing once. Sequenced: PBMCs or a T cell subset sorted from them (not recorded which). These receptors originate from a man aged 18 to 30 who had mild COVID-19 (a few samples of this study predate the infection). Cell type and time point are not known.

The genes are TRBV7-2 and TRBJ1-6, with no clear D. Germline V gene data show CDR1 as SGHTA and CDR2 as FQGNSA. The CDR3 sequence is 13 residues long. V lost 6 bases, J lost 7 bases, and 10 bases lay in between. The CDR3 spells CASRRRANSPLHF. In nucleotides, the CDR3 is TGTGCCAGCAGACGTAGGGCGAATTCACCCCTCCACTTT.

V usage is TRBV12-3 or TRBV12-4 and J usage is TRBJ1-2, with D unclear. V was shortened by 6 bases and J by 8 bases, with 22 bases between the two germline ends. This CDR3 region has 15 residues. This chain's CDR3 is CASRAMTDLSRGYTF. The CDR3 nucleotides are TGTGCCAGCAGAGCGATGACGGACCTATCACGAGGCTACACCTTC.

This clonotype was seen a handful of times. The chain employs TRBV11-3 and TRBJ2-7, with D perhaps matching TRBD2 (7 bases). Trimming pared 5 bases from V and 6 bases from J, leaving 11 bases between. CDR3 length: 12 amino acids. CDR1 is SGHNT, CDR2 YENEEA, per germline. In DNA form, the CDR3 reads TGTGCCAGCAGCCCAAGGGGGGGCGAGCAGTACTTC. Its protein is CASSPRGGEQYF. Full variable domain (outside the CDR3, taken from reference TRBV11-3 and TRBJ2-7): EAGVVQSPRYKIIEKKQPVAFWCNPISGHNTLYWYLQNLGQGPELLIRYENEEAVDDSQLPKDRFSAERLKGVDSTLKIQPAELGDSAVYLCASSPRGGEQYFGPGTRLTVT.

This clonotype was seen only a few times. The rearrangement links TRBV15 to TRBJ1-5; tentative D call: TRBD1 (5 bases). The CDR3 loop spans 18 amino acids. Trimming removed 0 bases at V and 1 base at J, with 16 bases between. CDR1 LNHNV and CDR2 YYDKDF come from the germline V gene (reference sequence). CDR3 sequence: CATSRDWGGDYSNQPQHF. The DNA of the CDR3 is TGTGCCACCAGCAGAGATTGGGGGGGGGATTACAGCAATCAGCCCCAGCATTTT.

This clonotype turned up a few times. An end of the junction does not agree with germline; a read error may underlie this. The rearrangement links TRBV2 to TRBJ1-2, with a weak D call TRBD1 (6 bases). CDR1 SNHLY and CDR2 FYNNEI come from the germline V gene. The length of the CDR3 is 14 residues. This CDR3 is CASSDTGPSTWGLF. DNA for the CDR3: TGTGCCAGCAGTGACACAGGGCCCTCGACGTGGGGACTCTTC.

The V gene is TRBV12-3 or TRBV12-4, the J gene TRBJ1-2, with D possibly being TRBD1 (6 bases). This CDR3 spans 13 amino acids. Between the trimmed V and J ends, which lost 5 bases and 7 bases, there was a span of 14 bases. CDR3 coding DNA: TGTGCCAGCAGTCCACGGGACATTAGTGGCTACACCTTC. Translation: CASSPRDISGYTF.

This clonotype has more than one count but fewer than ten. This chain connects TRBV10-3 to TRBJ2-3; D is tentatively TRBD1 or TRBD2 (7 bases each). The germline V gene has CDR1 ENHRY and CDR2 SYGVKD. The CDR3 runs 13 residues. Deletions cut 7 bases from V and 6 bases from J, with 14 bases between. The CDR3 spells CAITPGGVDTQYF. CDR3 DNA: TGTGCCATCACGCCAGGGGGGGTGGATACGCAGTATTTT.

This chain connects TRBV9 to TRBJ2-5; D ambiguous. V was clipped by 0 bases and J by 7 bases, with 19 bases between them. CDR3 length equals 16 residues. Germline CDR1 is SGDLS and CDR2 is YYNGEE. CDR3 sequence: CASSVVDGGVGGTQYF. In DNA form, the CDR3 reads TGTGCCAGCAGCGTAGTGGACGGTGGGGTCGGTGGGACCCAGTACTTC.

There are a few counts of this clonotype. V and J are TRBV12-3 or TRBV12-4 and TRBJ2-6; D unresolved. Trimming removed 7 bases from V and 0 bases from J, with 10 bases in between. This CDR3 comprises 15 residues. CDR3 sequence reads: CASNPKGSGANVLTF. CDR3 bases: TGTGCCAGCAACCCCAAGGGCTCTGGGGCCAACGTCCTGACTTTC.

The chain recombines TRBV27 with TRBJ2-3; D call uncertain. Germline V gene sequence: CDR1 MNHEY, CDR2 SMNVEV (reference sequence). This CDR3 has 14 residues. Trimming took off 0 bases at V and 4 bases at J, with 8 bases between the two ends. The chain's CDR3 is CASSLSDTADTQYF. The CDR3 nucleotides read TGTGCCAGCAGTTTATCCGACACGGCAGATACGCAGTATTTT.

This clonotype has at least ten counts. The V call is TRBV27, the J call TRBJ2-6; D is uncertain. CDR3 length equals 13 residues. V dropped 3 bases and J dropped 0 bases, with 0 bases sitting between them. From germline, CDR1 is MNHEY and CDR2 SMNVEV (reference sequence). CDR3 region: CASSFSGANVLTF. DNA of the CDR3: TGTGCCAGCAGTTTCTCTGGGGCCAACGTCCTGACTTTC. Full variable domain (missing parts from reference TRBV27 and TRBJ2-6): EAQVTQNPRYLITVTGKKLTVTCSQNMNHEYMSWYRQDPGLGLRQIYYSMNVEVTDKGDVPEGYKVSRKEKRNFPLILESPSPNQTSLYFCASSFSGANVLTFGAGSRLTVL.

This clonotype showed up just a few times. This rearrangement joins TRBV3-1 to TRBJ2-3; D is possibly TRBD2 (7 bases). The CDR3 is 16 amino acids. Trimming pared 0 bases from V and 3 bases from J, leaving 13 bases between. CDR1 is LGHDT, CDR2 YNNKEL, per germline (reference sequence). The CDR3 here is CASSQDRGGWTDTQYF. Here the CDR3 DNA reads TGTGCCAGCAGCCAAGATAGGGGGGGCTGGACAGATACGCAGTATTTT.

The V call is TRBV7-2, the J call TRBJ2-3; the D gene is possibly TRBD2 (5 bases). Per the germline V gene, CDR1 is SGHTA and CDR2 is FQGNSA. This CDR3 contains 14 residues. V was clipped by 2 bases and J by 4 bases, with 10 bases between them. As DNA, the CDR3 is TGTGCCAGCAGCTTAAGGAGGTCGCCAGATACGCAGTATTTT. Translating gives CASSLRRSPDTQYF.

This clonotype has more than one count but fewer than ten. The chain is built from TRBV6-2 or TRBV6-3 and TRBJ1-1, with D possibly TRBD1 on 6 matching bases. CDR3 length equals 12 residues. Between the trimmed V and J ends, which lost 6 bases and 7 bases, there was a span of 12 bases. Germline CDR1 and CDR2: MNHEY and SVGEGT. The DNA for the CDR3 is TGTGCCAGCAGCCCACAGGGAGATGAAGCTTTCTTT. Translating gives CASSPQGDEAFF.

V is TRBV7-9 and J is TRBJ1-2; no clear D gene. The CDR3 sequence is 14 residues long. Per the germline V gene, CDR1 is SEHNR and CDR2 is FQNEAQ (reference sequence). V shed 2 bases and J shed 8 bases, with 15 bases lying between them. The CDR3 DNA sequence: TGTGCCAGCAGCTTACGACCGACGAGTGGAGGCTACACCTTC. Translating gives CASSLRPTSGGYTF.

This clonotype has more than one count but fewer than ten. The CDR3 here is CASRPGLAGRQETQYF. DNA for the CDR3: TGCGCCAGCAGACCTGGACTAGCGGGAAGACAAGAGACCCAGTACTTC. The chain joins TRBV4-3 to TRBJ2-5; 12 positions match TRBD2. Germline CDR1 LGHNA, CDR2 YSLEER. This CDR3 has 16 residues. Trimming cost V 6 bases and J 2 bases; bases outside gene matches: 7.

This clonotype was recorded a few times. V is TRBV12-3 or TRBV12-4 and J is TRBJ2-3; D call uncertain. The CDR3 is 12 residues long. V lost 7 bases, J lost 5 bases, and 10 bases lay in between. DNA for the CDR3: TGTGCCAGCACGACTCCCCTAGATACGCAGTATTTT. This sequence encodes CASTTPLDTQYF.

This clonotype was found a few times. V usage is TRBV5-1 and J usage is TRBJ1-6; 8 bases line up with TRBD1. The germline gives CDR1 SGHRS, CDR2 YFSETQ. This CDR3 has 15 residues. V lost 6 bases and J lost 6; bases outside the gene matches: 8. The CDR3 sequence: CASTRQGSSNSPLHF. CDR3 DNA sequence: TGCGCCAGCACACGACAGGGGAGTTCTAATTCACCCCTCCACTTT.

This chain connects TRBV5-1 to TRBJ1-2, with TRBD1 as a possible D gene (6 bases). The CDR3 contains 16 residues. V lost 4 bases and J lost 6, with 22 bases in between. Per the germline V gene, CDR1 is SGHRS and CDR2 is YFSETQ. In nucleotides, the CDR3 is TGCGCCAGCAGCCTAACTACAGGGATTTTAGCGGATGGCTACACCTTC. This sequence encodes CASSLTTGILADGYTF.

This clonotype has a handful of counts. The rearrangement links TRBV5-1 to TRBJ2-2, with 10 positions matching TRBD1. The V segment lost 5 bases and the J segment 3 bases; nucleotides outside the gene matches: 4. The CDR3 loop spans 15 amino acids. Germline loops: CDR1 SGHRS, CDR2 YFSETQ. CDR3 in DNA: TGCGCCAGCAGGGCCGGGACAGGGGACACCGGGGAGCTGTTTTTT. Protein sequence: CASRAGTGDTGELFF.

The rearrangement links TRBV5-1 to TRBJ2-3; 9 bases align to TRBD2. Germline values: CDR1 SGHRS, CDR2 YFSETQ. The V and J ends lost 0 bases and 5 bases, in that order; junction bases with no gene match: 7. The CDR3 is made up of 16 amino acids. The CDR3 region is CASSLVARGGQDTQYF. DNA of the CDR3: TGCGCCAGCAGCTTGGTGGCGCGGGGGGGCCAAGATACGCAGTATTTT.

The chain employs TRBV7-9 and TRBJ1-5; TRBD1 matches at 9 bases. CDR1 is SEHNR, CDR2 FQNEAQ, per germline (reference sequence). The V and J ends lost 4 bases and 6 bases, in that order; junction bases with no gene match: 7. The CDR3 sequence is 15 residues long. The CDR3 DNA reads TGTGCCAGCAGCTCGGGACAGGGAAAGATTCAGCCCCAGCATTTT. It encodes CASSSGQGKIQPQHF. Looking up the rest from reference TRBV7-9 and TRBJ1-5 gives the full variable domain: DTGVSQNPRHKITKRGQNVTFRCDPISEHNRLYWYRQTLGQGPEFLTYFQNEAQLEKSRLLSDRFSAERPKGSFSTLEIQRTEQGDSAMYLCASSSGQGKIQPQHFGDGTRLSIL.

With respect to this clonotype: The junction differs from germline at one of its ends, possibly a read error. The chain joins TRBV12-3 or TRBV12-4 to TRBJ2-2; D perhaps matches TRBD2 (6 bases). The CDR3 covers 16 residues. Written as DNA, the CDR3 is TGTGCCAGCAAAGAGTCCGGGGGAACCAACACCGGCGAGCTGTTTTTT. It is translated as CASKESGGTNTGELFF.

There are a few counts of this clonotype. V gene TRBV7-2 combines with J gene TRBJ2-7, with unresolved D. The V end was cut by 4 bases, the J end by 6 bases, with 19 bases between. The CDR3 contains 15 residues. From germline, CDR1 is SGHTA and CDR2 FQGNSA. The CDR3 reads CASSSSTWAAREQYF. CDR3 DNA sequence: TGTGCCAGCAGCTCATCGACCTGGGCGGCTCGCGAGCAGTACTTC.

The chain recombines TRBV2 with TRBJ1-3; D is ambiguous. Germline V gene lookup returns CDR1 SNHLY and CDR2 FYNNEI. The CDR3 sequence is 15 residues long. Trimming stripped 6 bases from V and 6 bases from J, with 18 bases between. CDR3 sequence reads: CASSSSSRVSNTIYF. CDR3 sequence (DNA): TGTGCCAGCAGCTCCTCCAGTAGAGTGTCAAACACCATATATTTT.

The sample holds a few counts of this clonotype. The chain recombines TRBV18 with TRBJ2-7; 7 nucleotides agree with TRBD1. V shed 3 bases, J shed 4 bases, and the junction held 12 bases outside the gene matches. CDR1 KGHSH and CDR2 LQKENI come from the germline V gene. This CDR3 region has 16 residues. The chain's CDR3 is CASSPAGTGALYEQYV. CDR3 coding DNA: TGTGCCAGCTCACCCGCCGGAACAGGGGCCTTGTACGAGCAGTACGTC.

This clonotype was recorded a few times. The chain recombines TRBV20-1 with TRBJ2-1; D is perhaps TRBD2 (5 bases). V was clipped by 0 bases and J by 4 bases, with 7 bases between them. Per germline, CDR1 DFQATT and CDR2 SNEGSKA (reference sequence). The CDR3 loop spans 13 amino acids. The CDR3 protein is CSARDSAYNEQFF. For the CDR3, the DNA is TGCAGTGCTAGAGATAGCGCGTACAATGAGCAGTTCTTC.

The chain has TRBV4-1 and TRBJ2-1; TRBD2 is a possible D gene (6 bases). Germline CDR1 is MGHRA and CDR2 is YSYEKL. Between the trimmed V and J ends, which lost 1 base and 8 bases, there was a span of 15 bases. The CDR3 sequence is 15 residues long. CDR3 protein: CASSQGPLAPHEQFF. DNA for the CDR3: TGCGCCAGCAGCCAAGGTCCACTAGCACCCCATGAGCAGTTCTTC.